These T cell receptor beta chains were read from a single sample in a study. TCRdb re-derived calls from the 5' RACE reads in MiXCR, one entry per CDR3 protein. The sample holds approximately 58,000 distinct CDR3 sequences, 26% seen once. Sequencing was carried out using tumor-infiltrating Tregs sorted from the breast tumor. These TCRs come from a female donor with breast cancer. CDR3s include the opening cysteine and the closing phenylalanine or tryptophan. A D gene is named only where the DNA matches it firmly. Only part of the rows carry a size: once, few, many, or a class if the clone is expanded.

size,D,V,J,DNA,CDR3
few,TRBD2,TRBV14,TRBJ2-7,TGTGCCAGCAGCCAAGGGACTAGCGGGAGAAACTACGAGCAGTACTTC,CASSQGTSGRNYEQYF
many,-,TRBV5-1,TRBJ2-5,TGCGCCAGCAGCTATGACAGGAGCCAAGAGACCCAGTACTTC,CASSYDRSQETQYF
-,TRBD1,TRBV5-1,TRBJ2-5,TGCGCCAGCAGTTTAGGGACAGCCCAAGAGACCCTGTACTTC,CASSLGTAQETLYF
-,-,TRBV7-8,TRBJ2-3,TGTGCCAGCAGCTCGGTTCGTACGGGGGCCACACAGGATACGCAGTATTTT,CASSSVRTGATQDTQYF
-,-,TRBV25-1,TRBJ2-1,TGTGCCAGCAGTGAATATCAGGGACGAGACGAGCAGTTCTTC,CASSEYQGRDEQFF
-,TRBD1,TRBV5-1,TRBJ1-1,TGCGCCAGCAGCCCACGGACAGGGGGTATGAACACTGAAGCTTTCTTT,CASSPRTGGMNTEAFF
many,-,TRBV7-2,TRBJ2-3,TGTGCCAGCAGCGCGTCATACACAGATACGCAGTATTTT,CASSASYTDTQYF
-,TRBD1,TRBV6-1,TRBJ2-1,TGTGCCAGCAGTGTCCGACAGGGGAGCTCCTACGAGCAGTTCTTC,CASSVRQGSSYEQFF
few,-,TRBV10-3,TRBJ2-2,TGTGCCATCAGTGGTGTAGGAGGTGCCGGGGAGCTGTTTTTT,CAISGVGGAGELFF
-,-,TRBV4-1,TRBJ2-3,TGCGCCAGCAGCCAAGAACAGGGACGGTTTCTGATAGATACGCAGTATTTT,CASSQEQGRFLIDTQYF
-,-,TRBV6-1,TRBJ1-6,TGTGCCAGCAGTGAAGAAGTGCCAGCCAATAATTCACCCCTCCACTTT,CASSEEVPANNSPLHF
many,-,TRBV6-1,TRBJ1-2,TGTGCCAGCAGTGCAAACCGCATTATTGGGACCTTC,CASSANRIIGTF
-,-,TRBV5-1,TRBJ1-1,TGCACCGGCAGCCGCCCGAAGGGGAACACTGAAGCTTTCTTT,CTGSRPKGNTEAFF
many,-,TRBV12-3/TRBV12-4,TRBJ1-5,TGTGCCAGCAAGCGCAGCAATCAGCCCCAGCATTTT,CASKRSNQPQHF
-,-,TRBV4-1,TRBJ2-3,TGCGCCAGCAGCCAAATCGCTAGCACAGATACGCAGTATTTT,CASSQIASTDTQYF
many,-,TRBV20-1,TRBJ1-1,TGCAGTGCTAGTGTAGGGTCCACTGAAGCTTTCTTT,CSASVGSTEAFF
-,-,TRBV4-2,TRBJ2-7,TGTGCCAGCAGCCAAGAGGCGCGGGGCAACTCCTACGAGCAGTACTTC,CASSQEARGNSYEQYF
-,TRBD2,TRBV20-1,TRBJ2-1,TGCAGTGCTGGAACTAGCGGGAGAGGGTACAATGGGCAGTTCTTC,CSAGTSGRGYNGQFF
many,-,TRBV4-1,TRBJ1-4,TGCGCCAGCAGCCAGCCCTCGGCCGGGACTAAGGAAAAACTGTTTTTT,CASSQPSAGTKEKLFF
-,-,TRBV9,TRBJ1-2,TGTGCCAGCAGCCCTCGGACAAAAAACTATGGCTACACCTTC,CASSPRTKNYGYTF
-,TRBD2,TRBV7-9,TRBJ2-3,TGTGCCAGCAGCTTAGGAGGGGCGGGAGTAGGAGATACGCAGTATTTT,CASSLGGAGVGDTQYF
few,-,TRBV20-1,TRBJ2-5,TGCAGTGCTAGAGAAGCGGACGGAGATCAAGAGACCCAGTACTTC,CSAREADGDQETQYF
few,TRBD1,TRBV9,TRBJ1-6,TGTGCCAGCAGCGCGACAGGGGGAAATTCACCCCTCCACTTT,CASSATGGNSPLHF
few,TRBD2,TRBV28,TRBJ2-3,TGTGCCAGCAGTTCGCGACTAGCGGGAGCCCCAGATACGCAGTATTTT,CASSSRLAGAPDTQYF
few,TRBD2,TRBV12-3/TRBV12-4,TRBJ2-5,TGTGCCAGCAGTCCCGGGACTAGCGGATCAGAGACCCAGTACTTC,CASSPGTSGSETQYF
few,-,TRBV4-3,TRBJ2-7,TGCGCCAGCAGCCAAGAGAGGGGGGACAGAAACCCTAACGAGCAGTACTTC,CASSQERGDRNPNEQYF
many,TRBD1,TRBV6-5,TRBJ1-2,TGTGCCAGCAGTTACGGGACAGGGGCCTATAAATACACCTTC,CASSYGTGAYKYTF
few,-,TRBV28,TRBJ1-2,TGTGCCAGCAGCGAAACGGGACAATACCTGGGCTATGGCTACACCTTC,CASSETGQYLGYGYTF
-,-,TRBV18,TRBJ2-1,TGTGCCAGCTCACCAGCTAGCTACGGTGAGCAGTTCTTC,CASSPASYGEQFF
many,TRBD1,TRBV4-1,TRBJ2-4,TGCGCCAGCAGCCAAGGTGGGGACAGGGGCATTCAGTACTTC,CASSQGGDRGIQYF
medium-sized,-,TRBV4-2,TRBJ1-5,TGTGCCAGCAGCCAAGATGGGGGCAATCAGCCCCAGCATTTT,CASSQDGGNQPQHF
few,-,TRBV19,TRBJ2-6,TGTGCCAGTACTGGGGCCAACGTCCTGACTTTC,CASTGANVLTF
-,-,TRBV7-9,TRBJ1-4,TGTGCCAGCAGCCCTTTTAAGGGGAGGATTACTAATGAAAAACTGTTTTTT,CASSPFKGRITNEKLFF
few,-,TRBV7-2,TRBJ1-1,TGTGCCAGCAGCTTAGATTTGGGGACTGAAGCTTTCTTT,CASSLDLGTEAFF
-,-,TRBV12-3/TRBV12-4,TRBJ2-5,TGTGCCAGCAGTTGGAGGGCCTCAGAGACCCAGTACTTC,CASSWRASETQYF
once,-,TRBV6-9,TRBJ1-1,TGTGCCAGCAGTTATCCCCTTCTGAGGGGGAAGAACACTGAAGCTTTCTTT,CASSYPLLRGKNTEAFF
many,TRBD1,TRBV4-1,TRBJ1-3,TGCGCCAGCAGCCAAAGGGACAGGGGGAAAATCTCTGGAAACACCATATATTTT,CASSQRDRGKISGNTIYF
many,TRBD1,TRBV5-1,TRBJ2-7,TGCGCCAGCAGCCCCCCAAGACAGGGAACCGAGCAGTACTTC,CASSPPRQGTEQYF
few,TRBD1,TRBV6-6,TRBJ1-3,TGTGCCAGCAGTCCGGGGACAGGGAACTCTGGAAACACCATATATTTT,CASSPGTGNSGNTIYF
-,-,TRBV29-1,TRBJ1-3,TGCGGCGCCTCAGGGACCAACGGGGGAAACACCATATATTTT,CGASGTNGGNTIYF
-,-,TRBV5-1,TRBJ2-3,TGCGCCAGCAGCTTTACGGGGGTCGCTACGCAGTATTTT,CASSFTGVATQYF
-,-,TRBV10-3,TRBJ2-1,TGTGCCATCTCTAGCCTCATGGGCAATGAGCAGTTCTTC,CAISSLMGNEQFF
once,-,TRBV7-2,TRBJ1-2,TGTGCCAGCAGCTTAGGAACGTTGCAGGTATCCTATTCTGGCTACACCTTC,CASSLGTLQVSYSGYTF
many,TRBD2,TRBV9,TRBJ2-7,TGTGCCAGCAGCCCGGGACTAGCGGGAGTCAACGAGCAGTACTTC,CASSPGLAGVNEQYF
many,-,TRBV3-1,TRBJ1-2,TGTGCCAGCAGCCAAGATGGGCAGGGCAGGAGTGGCTACACCTTC,CASSQDGQGRSGYTF
-,-,TRBV4-1,TRBJ2-3,TGCGCCAGCAGCCAAGAGGGGCCTAGGAGAGATACGCAGTATTTT,CASSQEGPRRDTQYF
many,-,TRBV5-1,TRBJ2-1,TGCGCCAGCAGCCCGGAAGGGGATGAGCAGTTCTTC,CASSPEGDEQFF
-,TRBD2,TRBV12-3/TRBV12-4,TRBJ2-5,TGTGCCAGCAGTTTGAAAAGCGGGAGCCAAGAGACCCAGTACTTC,CASSLKSGSQETQYF
-,TRBD2,TRBV11-2,TRBJ2-1,TGTGCCAGCAGCTCGCTACTAGCGCGGGAGCAGTTCTTC,CASSSLLAREQFF
-,TRBD2,TRBV7-9,TRBJ2-3,TGTACCAGCAGCCCGAGCGGGGGAGGGGATACGCAGTATTTT,CTSSPSGGGDTQYF
few,-,TRBV7-2,TRBJ1-1,TGTGCCAGCAGCTCCGGACGGGGCTATTTGGCTTTCTTT,CASSSGRGYLAFF
few,-,TRBV6-5,TRBJ2-1,TGTGCCAGCAGTCTAGGTGGGGGCGGAGGCTACAATGAGCAGTTCTTC,CASSLGGGGGYNEQFF
many,-,TRBV20-1,TRBJ1-5,TGCAGTGCCGGAGCGGGAGGCAATCAGCCCCAGCATTTT,CSAGAGGNQPQHF